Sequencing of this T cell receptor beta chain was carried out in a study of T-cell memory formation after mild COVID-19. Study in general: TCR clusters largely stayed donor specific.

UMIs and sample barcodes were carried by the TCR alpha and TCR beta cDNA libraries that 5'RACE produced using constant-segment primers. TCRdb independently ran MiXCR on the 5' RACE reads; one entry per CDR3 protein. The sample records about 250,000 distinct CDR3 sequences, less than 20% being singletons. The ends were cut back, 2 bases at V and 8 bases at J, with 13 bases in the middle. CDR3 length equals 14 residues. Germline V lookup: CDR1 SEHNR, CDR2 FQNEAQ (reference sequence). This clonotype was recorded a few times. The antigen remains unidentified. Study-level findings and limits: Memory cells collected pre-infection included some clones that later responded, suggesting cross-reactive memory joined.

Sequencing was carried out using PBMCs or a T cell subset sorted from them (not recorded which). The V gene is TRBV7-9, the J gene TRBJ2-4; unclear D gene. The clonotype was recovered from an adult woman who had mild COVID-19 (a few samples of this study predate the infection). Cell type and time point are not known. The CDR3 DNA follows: TGTGCCAGCAGCTTATTGGTCAGAGAGGACATTCAGTACTTC. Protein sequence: CASSLLVREDIQYF. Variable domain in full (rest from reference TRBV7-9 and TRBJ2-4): DTGVSQNPRHKITKRGQNVTFRCDPISEHNRLYWYRQTLGQGPEFLTYFQNEAQLEKSRLLSDRFSAERPKGSFSTLEIQRTEQGDSAMYLCASSLLVREDIQYFGAGTRLSVL.